This TCR beta chain comes out of a study of shared clonotypes between healthy human individuals. About the research overall: In total, the donors were a couple of women and a few men aged 18 to 49. CD8 memory received one plate per donor, CD8 naive two, CD4 memory three and CD4 naive three.

In regard to this clone: Its matching antigen is unknown.

Using immunoSEQ multiplex PCR, the repertoire was profiled, and TCRdb retains in-frame clones only, with some absent. The table lists more than 2 million clones, 90% to 96% of them singletons, with less than 0.15% in the top ten. This CDR3 comprises 15 residues. V was pared by 1 base and J by 5 bases, with 14 bases between. The germline gives CDR1 MGHDK, CDR2 SYGVNS. Donors comprised only Caucasian adults living in Nashville, Tennessee. Study-wide results and caveats: Generation probability values for non-shared clonotypes were lower than those for clonotypes shared by all four donors.

The chain recombines TRBV25-1 with TRBJ1-1; possibly TRBD1 for D (6 bases). The sequencing sample was made of naive CD4+ T cells sorted from blood. Subset in this sample: CD45RA+ positively selected. The source is a man younger than 30 in good health. The CDR3 DNA reads TGTGCCAGCAGTGAATTTGGGGGGCGCGAGACTGAAGCTTTCTTT. This gives the protein CASSEFGGRETEAFF.